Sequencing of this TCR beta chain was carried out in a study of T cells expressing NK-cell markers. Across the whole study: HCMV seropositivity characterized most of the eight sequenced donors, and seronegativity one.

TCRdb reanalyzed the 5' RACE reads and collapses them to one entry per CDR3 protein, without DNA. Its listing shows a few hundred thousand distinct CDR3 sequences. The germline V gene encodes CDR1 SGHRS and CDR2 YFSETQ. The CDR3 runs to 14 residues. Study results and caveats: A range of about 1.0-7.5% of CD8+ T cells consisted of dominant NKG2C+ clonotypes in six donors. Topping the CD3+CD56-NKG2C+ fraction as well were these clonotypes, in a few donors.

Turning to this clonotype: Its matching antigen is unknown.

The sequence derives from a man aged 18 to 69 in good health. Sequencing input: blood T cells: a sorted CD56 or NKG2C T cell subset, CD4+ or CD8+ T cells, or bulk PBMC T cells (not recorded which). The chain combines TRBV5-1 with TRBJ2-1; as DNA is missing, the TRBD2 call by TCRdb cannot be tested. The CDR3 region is CASRKWTADNEQFF.